This entry features one T cell receptor beta chain sequence. The target antigen is unknown. These data come from a study of OX40 agonist ivuxolimab in advanced cancers. Study at large: With a range of roughly 20 to 79, age averaged approximately 60 years, and around 83% were male. Earlier treatment with anti-PD-1, anti-PD-L1 or anti-CTLA-4 was permitted, and 35% to 40% had received some. Study-level points and caveats: CD8+ T cells showed, on average, more clonal expansion than CD4+ cells. Low levels of normalized T-cell clonal expansion also appeared in some nonresponders.

In germline, CDR1 is LNHDA, CDR2 SQIVND (reference sequence). V was pared by 6 bases and J by 4 bases, with 15 bases between. The CDR3 is 14 residues long. Data came from immunoSEQ multiplex PCR; TCRdb stores just in-frame clones and leaves some out. The sample shows about 69,000 clones, roughly 84% of them seen only once. This chain uses TRBV19 with TRBJ1-1; no firm D call. This clonotype originated in an adult with an advanced solid tumor such as melanoma, head and neck, liver or kidney cancer. The material sequenced was CD4+ or CD8+ T cells sorted from blood, taken in a trial of the OX40 agonist ivuxolimab. In DNA, the CDR3 is TGTGCCAGTAGCCTCGGACCCCCGAGCACTGAAGCTTTCTTT. Protein sequence: CASSLGPPSTEAFF.